This T cell receptor beta chain is drawn from a study of regulatory T cells in long-lasting Graves disease. Study-level findings and limits: Persistent disease preferred TRBV28, TRBJ1-2 and TRBJ2-5; new disease, TRBV20-1 and TRBJ2-1. Newly diagnosed Graves' patients had higher TCR diversity than persistent ones.

This clonotype was seen at least ten times. The target antigen is unknown. The V and J ends lost 4 bases and 4 bases respectively, with 10 bases between them. The CDR3 sequence is 12 residues long. CDR1 and CDR2 (germline): SQVTM, ANQGSEA. CDR3 regions were amplified by Arm-PCR using iRepertoire HTBI primers to build TCR beta libraries. Per the original methods: Across the samples, identification revealed 55 to 75 TRBV and roughly 13 TRBJ segments. TCRdb used MiXCR to reprocess the multiplex PCR reads, holding one entry per CDR3 protein. These V and J calls rely on TCRdb rather than the paper's analysis. The table records under 500,000 distinct CDR3 sequences, less than 25% of them present only once. Time point meaning: persistent/refractory GD, antithyroid drugs over 5 years with positive TRAb. PBMCs provided the RNA from which the TCR library was made. Patients of an endocrinology department in Xi'an, China, were included.

The TCR originated in a female donor with Graves disease. The J gene is TRBJ2-5, the V gene TRBV29-1; D gene uncertain. Sequencing was performed on peripheral blood mononuclear cells (PBMCs), taken when the disease was refractory, from a patient treated with antithyroid drugs. The DNA for the CDR3 is TGCAGCGTTGTAGACGGACGAGAGACCCAGTACTTC. It codes for CSVVDGRETQYF.